The T cell receptor (beta chain) under discussion was sequenced for a study of blood T cell repertoires in COVID-19. About the study: The study drew acute and convalescent COVID-19 samples from the United States, Italy and Spain. PBMCs, B-cell-depleted T cells, or T cells provided the cDNA or gDNA that made up the material.

Study processing details: Using reference gene primer amplification, nucleated cell counts were estimated. The data were produced by immunoSEQ multiplex PCR, yet TCRdb's version contains in-frame clones alone and is incomplete. That table supplies the V and J calls and clone size; D and trimming were determined from the DNA. Of 210,000 or so clones detected, approximately 80% appear once; the ten largest clones hold around 19%. The ends were cut back, 4 bases at V and 3 bases at J, with 12 bases in the middle. The germline CDR1 and CDR2 sequences are MGHRA and YSYEKL. The CDR3 length is 14 residues. This TCR was sampled from a human donor in a cohort sampled during active COVID-19. Input material: peripheral blood. This chain connects TRBV4-1 to TRBJ1-1; D may be TRBD1 (6 bases). The chain's CDR3 is CASSLRGGDTEAFF. DNA of the CDR3: TGCGCCAGCAGCCTCAGGGGTGGGGACACTGAAGCTTTCTTT.